The next 13 T cell receptor beta chains were all read from a single sample in a study of Graves' ophthalmopathy and Graves' hyperthyroidism. Transcripts of RNA were the source for amplifying TCR beta CDR3 regions. Following a first-round RT-PCR that used HTBI primers, a second-round multiplex PCR was carried out. MiXCR was run by TCRdb on the multiplex PCR reads, yielding one entry per CDR3 protein. The sample contains some 390,000 distinct CDR3 sequences, about 17% of which appear only once. The material sequenced was peripheral blood. The receptors were sampled from a woman aged 18-30 years with Graves' ophthalmopathy.

This clonotype was picked up many times. The rearrangement uses TRBV28 and TRBJ1-1; D might be TRBD1 (6 bases). The CDR3 extends over 13 amino acids. Germline lookup yields CDR1 MDHEN and CDR2 SYDVKM. V was trimmed by 11 bases and J by 1 base, leaving 14 bases between them. CDR3: CAGLQGSNTEAFF. DNA for the CDR3: TGTGCCGGATTACAGGGTTCGAACACTGAAGCTTTCTTT.

This clonotype was seen at least ten times. This chain links TRBV7-2 with TRBJ1-6; 11 bases line up with TRBD1. The CDR3 spans 17 residues. The germline CDR1 and CDR2 sequences are SGHTA and FQGNSA. Losses at the gene ends were 4 bases for V and 6 bases for J; bases not matched to a gene: 8. CDR3 coding DNA: TGTGCCAGCAGCTCCCCCTTAGGGACAGGGGGTAATTCACCCCTCCACTTT. This translates into CASSSPLGTGGNSPLHF.

By share, this clonotype ranks as medium-sized (0.01 to 0.1%). The J gene is TRBJ2-7, the V gene TRBV7-9, with 7 bases matching TRBD1. The CDR3 contains 13 residues. J was trimmed by 2 bases and V by 5 bases; bases with no gene match: 3. Germline CDR1 reads SEHNR; CDR2 reads FQNEAQ (reference sequence). The CDR3 DNA reads as TGTGCCAGCAGCCGGGACAGAACCTACGAGCAGTACTTC. Residues: CASSRDRTYEQYF.

The rearrangement joins TRBV12-5 to TRBJ2-7; D unclear. Per germline, CDR1 LGHNT and CDR2 FRNRAP. V gave up 4 bases and J gave up 3 bases, with 7 bases separating them. The CDR3 has 12 residues. The CDR3 protein is CASGWALYEQYF. The DNA of the CDR3 is TGTGCTAGTGGTTGGGCCCTCTACGAGCAGTACTTC.

This clonotype was seen repeatedly, ten times or more. The chain combines TRBV6-1 with TRBJ1-2; tentative D call: TRBD1 (6 bases). Germline V gene sequence: CDR1 MNHNS, CDR2 SASEGT. This CDR3 has 14 amino acids. Trimming removed 5 bases at V and 4 bases at J, with 14 bases between. The CDR3 DNA is TGTGCCAGCAGTCTGCAGGGGAAGTTCTATGGCTACACCTTC. Translated: CASSLQGKFYGYTF.

The CDR3 protein is CASSLFQGSYEAFF. DNA of the CDR3: TGTGCCAGCAGTTTATTTCAAGGGAGTTATGAAGCTTTCTTT. The chain recombines TRBV28 with TRBJ1-1; D not certain. The CDR3 contains 14 residues. V dropped 1 base and J dropped 7 bases, with 13 bases sitting between them. CDR1 and CDR2 (germline): MDHEN, SYDVKM.

This clonotype was counted many times. This chain connects TRBV7-2 to TRBJ1-1, with D uncertain. The CDR3 totals 13 residues. V was cut by 1 base and J by 6 bases, with 9 bases left in between. Germline-derived CDR1 and CDR2 are SGHTA and FQGNSA. The DNA of the CDR3 is TGTGCCAGCAGCTTAGGCGCCCCCCCTGAAGCTTTCTTT. Amino acid sequence: CASSLGAPPEAFF. The full variable domain, completed using reference TRBV7-2 and TRBJ1-1, is GAGVSQSPSNKVTEKGKDVELRCDPISGHTALYWYRQSLGQGLEFLIYFQGNSAPDKSGLPSDRFSAERTGGSVSTLTIQRTQQEDSAVYLCASSLGAPPEAFFGQGTRLTVV.

A remark on this clonotype: A read error is possible here, since a much larger clone lies one base away. The rearrangement joins TRBV11-2 to TRBJ2-2, with D perhaps matching TRBD1 (6 bases). This CDR3 is 16 amino acids long. The V gene's germline CDR1 is SGHAT and CDR2 FQNNGV. Trimming took 0 bases from V and 1 from J, leaving 9 bases between them. CDR3 loop: CASSLEGTWNTGELFF. The CDR3 nucleotides are TGTGCCAGCAGCTTAGAAGGGACATGGAACACCGGGGAGCTGTTTTTT.

This clonotype was found many times. The chain joins TRBV6-2 or TRBV6-3 to TRBJ1-5; 8 bases match TRBD1. From germline, CDR1 is MNHEY and CDR2 SVGEGT. J was trimmed by 4 bases and V by 0 bases; bases with no gene match: 11. CDR3 length: 18 amino acids. The CDR3 protein is CASSYSIGQGVGNQPQHF. As DNA, the CDR3 is TGTGCCAGCAGTTACTCGATTGGACAGGGAGTAGGGAATCAGCCCCAGCATTTT.

This clonotype occurred many times. The junction departs from germline at one end; a sequencing error may be responsible. The J gene is TRBJ1-5, the V gene TRBV12-3 or TRBV12-4, with D possibly being TRBD1 (6 bases). The CDR3 sequence is 15 residues long. For the CDR3, the DNA is TGTGCCAGCACCTCCCTCGGGGGGGGCGGTCAGCCCCGGCATTTT. Encoded protein: CASTSLGGGGQPRHF.

The chain employs TRBV6-1 and TRBJ2-7, with 8 bases fitting TRBD2. Unmatched junction bases numbered 5, after V lost 3 bases and J lost 4 bases. Germline CDR1 reads MNHNS; CDR2 reads SASEGT. This CDR3 has 14 amino acids. CDR3 protein: CASSDLAGTYEQYF. The CDR3 coding sequence is TGTGCCAGCAGTGACCTAGCGGGTACTTACGAGCAGTACTTC.

In its sample, this clonotype was seen many times. V and J are TRBV4-2 and TRBJ2-7, with 7 bases identical to TRBD1. V trimming: 1 base; J trimming: 2 bases; junction bases outside the gene matches: 8. The CDR3 spans 16 residues. Looked up from germline, CDR1 is LGHNA and CDR2 is YNFKEQ. CDR3 nucleotide sequence: TGTGCCAGCAGCCAAGTCTCCGGGACAGAGGCCTACGAGCAGTACTTC. Translated: CASSQVSGTEAYEQYF.

The rearrangement joins TRBV12-3 or TRBV12-4 to TRBJ2-7; 10 nucleotides agree with TRBD2. Trimming at V came to 0 bases and at J to 0 bases, leaving 5 bases not matched to a gene. This CDR3 has 17 residues. CDR3 loop: CASSLAAGTSVSYEQYF. The CDR3 region has the DNA TGTGCCAGCAGTTTAGCGGCCGGGACTAGCGTCTCCTACGAGCAGTACTTC.